These 26 T cell receptor beta chains were sequenced from one sample in a study of blood T cell repertoires in COVID-19. Repertoires were generated with immunoSEQ multiplex PCR, while TCRdb's copy carries only in-frame clones and drops some. The repertoire holds under 250,000 clones, with approximately 82% as singletons. Sequenced material: peripheral blood. The receptors come from a woman in her 70s with active or convalescent COVID-19.

This rearrangement joins TRBV10-3 to TRBJ2-7; 8 bases are a match to TRBD2. V lost 8 bases to trimming and J lost 3 bases; unmatched junction nucleotides: 12. The CDR3 is 15 amino acids. In germline, CDR1 is ENHRY, CDR2 SYGVKD. The CDR3 loop is CAICPGRGGSYEQYF. The CDR3 bases are TGTGCCATCTGTCCCGGGAGGGGCGGGAGCTACGAGCAGTACTTC.

The gene calls are TRBV6-5 and TRBJ2-1; D may be TRBD1 (6 bases). Trimming removed 11 bases at V and 7 bases at J, with 18 bases between. The CDR3 covers 13 residues. The germline V gene has CDR1 MNHEY and CDR2 SVGAGI. Written as DNA, the CDR3 is TGTGCCGCAGGACAGAGTGGGGCAAATGAGCAGTTCTTC. This encodes CAAGQSGANEQFF.

The rearrangement uses TRBV9 and TRBJ2-1; 8 bases are a match to TRBD1. This CDR3 is built from 19 residues. Germline V CDR1 and CDR2: SGDLS, YYNGEE. V shed 3 bases and J 8 bases; nucleotides not matched to a gene: 22. The chain's CDR3 is CASSGDRGRGGSPFHEQFF. The CDR3 coding sequence is TGTGCCAGCAGCGGTGACAGGGGAAGAGGCGGGTCCCCTTTTCATGAGCAGTTCTTC.

This chain joins TRBV5-3 and TRBJ2-3; TRBD2 is a possible D gene (6 bases). TRBV5-3 falls under the ORF class, with uncertain function. This CDR3 contains 15 residues. Between the trimmed V and J ends, which lost 2 bases and 1 base, there was a span of 11 bases. CDR3 sequence: CARSFRLGGTDTQYF. CDR3 DNA: TGTGCCAGAAGCTTTAGACTAGGGGGCACAGATACGCAGTATTTT.

This sequence joins TRBV5-1 and TRBJ2-7; perhaps TRBD1 as D (6 bases). V was cut by 1 base and J by 3 bases, with 14 bases left in between. The CDR3 is 15 amino acids. Germline-derived CDR1 and CDR2 are SGHRS and YFSETQ. The DNA of the CDR3 is TGCGCCAGCAGCTTGCGTGAAGGGGGTTACTACGAGCAGTACTTC. It specifies CASSLREGGYYEQYF.

In this sample, this clone turned up a few times. The V and J genes are TRBV4-1 and TRBJ2-1; the D gene is possibly TRBD2 (5 bases). Trimming removed 2 bases from V and 0 bases from J, with 11 bases in between. CDR1 and CDR2 (germline): MGHRA, YSYEKL. The CDR3 loop spans 16 amino acids. The CDR3 coding sequence is TGCGCCAGCAGCCAATGGGTAGGGAGCTCCTACAATGAGCAGTTCTTC. Its translation: CASSQWVGSSYNEQFF.

This chain links TRBV18 with TRBJ2-5; D uncertain. V lost 5 bases, J lost 1 base, and 14 bases lay in between. Germline CDR1 and CDR2: KGHSH and LQKENI. This CDR3 contains 15 residues. The CDR3 DNA is TGTGCCAGCTCAACCCTGTCTGTGGCCCAAGAGACCCAGTACTTC. This encodes CASSTLSVAQETQYF.

This chain uses TRBV5-1 with TRBJ2-5; 7 bases are shared with TRBD1. There are 17 residues in the CDR3. CDR1 is SGHRS and CDR2 is YFSETQ in the germline V gene. V shed 4 bases and J 2 bases; nucleotides not matched to a gene: 14. The CDR3 region is CASSGSRDSQHQETQYF. CDR3 nucleotides: TGCGCCAGCAGCGGATCCCGGGACAGCCAGCATCAAGAGACCCAGTACTTC.

This clone has a single count. The J gene is TRBJ1-2, the V gene TRBV14; D is possibly TRBD1 (5 bases). V was pared by 5 bases and J by 3 bases, with 13 bases between. This CDR3 region has 14 residues. Germline V gene data show CDR1 as SGHDN and CDR2 as FVKESK. The CDR3 is CASSGRPGDYGYTF. For the CDR3, the DNA is TGTGCCAGCAGCGGTCGACCGGGGGACTATGGCTACACCTTC.

This clone was observed a handful of times. J is TRBJ1-1 and V is TRBV3-1 (or the pseudogene TRBV3-2); D unresolved. Between the trimmed V and J ends, which lost 1 base and 0 bases, there was a span of 9 bases. The CDR3 is 15 amino acids. Germline-derived CDR1 and CDR2 are LGHDT and YNNKEL (reference sequence). For the CDR3, the DNA is TGTGCCAGCAGCCAAGGTGACACTCTGAACACTGAAGCTTTCTTT. The encoded protein is CASSQGDTLNTEAFF.

This chain connects TRBV27 to TRBJ2-3, with D hard to call. This CDR3 is built from 13 residues. Germline lookup yields CDR1 MNHEY and CDR2 SMNVEV (reference sequence). V was shortened by 1 base and J by 5 bases, with 7 bases between the two germline ends. Written as DNA, the CDR3 is TGTGCCAGCAGTTTATTTCCCAGAGATACGCAGTATTTT. It codes for CASSLFPRDTQYF.

V gene TRBV4-3 combines with J gene TRBJ1-1; 10 positions agree with TRBD1. This CDR3 spans 17 amino acids. V dropped 1 base and J dropped 3; count of bases not matched to a gene: 8. The germline V gene has CDR1 LGHNA and CDR2 YSLEER. The CDR3: CASSQAPSGQGDTEAFF. The CDR3 DNA sequence: TGCGCCAGCAGCCAAGCGCCGAGCGGACAGGGGGACACTGAAGCTTTCTTT.

The chain employs TRBV7-2 and TRBJ1-2, with TRBD1 identical over 9 bases. J lost 5 bases, V lost 5 bases, and 3 bases had no gene match. Germline loops: CDR1 SGHTA, CDR2 FQGNSA. This CDR3 contains 13 residues. The CDR3 sequence: CASSPTGGYGYTF. The DNA for the CDR3 is TGTGCCAGCAGCCCGACAGGGGGTTATGGCTACACCTTC.

This sequence joins TRBV5-1 and TRBJ2-2; 8 nucleotides line up with TRBD1. V dropped 3 bases and J dropped 4; count of bases not matched to a gene: 5. Germline-derived CDR1 and CDR2 are SGHRS and YFSETQ. CDR3 length: 15 residues. CDR3 bases: TGCGCCAGCAGCTCGCAGGGGGCCGGCACCGGGGAGCTGTTTTTT. Its protein is CASSSQGAGTGELFF. Using reference TRBV5-1 and TRBJ2-2 for the parts outside the CDR3, the full variable domain is KAGVTQTPRYLIKTRGQQVTLSCSPISGHRSVSWYQQTPGQGLQFLFEYFSETQRNKGNFPGRFSGRQFSNSRSEMNVSTLELGDSALYLCASSSQGAGTGELFFGEGSRLTVL.

This sequence joins TRBV28 and TRBJ1-2; 9 bases match TRBD1. This CDR3 contains 15 residues. V was pared by 1 base and J by 4 bases, with 4 bases of the junction left unmatched. Germline assignment: CDR1 MDHEN and CDR2 SYDVKM. The CDR3 DNA reads TGTGCCAGCAGTTTATTCGTGGGACAGGGCTATGGCTACACCTTC. Its translation: CASSLFVGQGYGYTF.

This chain uses TRBV7-2 with TRBJ1-2; 9 bases are shared with TRBD1. V was pared by 5 bases and J by 3 bases, with 7 bases of the junction left unmatched. Germline V gene sequence: CDR1 SGHTA, CDR2 FQGNSA. This CDR3 region has 15 residues. The CDR3 sequence is CASSPRTGADYGYTF. CDR3 in DNA: TGTGCCAGCAGCCCCCGGACAGGGGCCGACTATGGCTACACCTTC.

The chain is built from TRBV5-6 and TRBJ2-4; 7 bases align to TRBD2. Germline V lookup: CDR1 SGHDT, CDR2 YYEEEE. The CDR3 contains 15 residues. With V trimmed by 4 bases and J by 4 bases, 8 bases remained unmatched. This chain's CDR3 is CASSPSGGSKNIQYF. The DNA for the CDR3 is TGTGCCAGCAGCCCTTCCGGCGGGAGTAAAAACATTCAGTACTTC.

This chain connects TRBV7-3 to TRBJ2-6; D perhaps matches TRBD2 (6 bases). Trimming took off 5 bases at V and 3 bases at J, with 8 bases between the two ends. Germline V gene sequence: CDR1 SGHTA, CDR2 FQGTGA. The CDR3 sequence is 14 residues long. The CDR3 DNA sequence: TGTGCCAGCAGCCCTAGCGTTGGGGCCAACGTCCTGACTTTC. As protein: CASSPSVGANVLTF.

V usage is TRBV4-3 and J usage is TRBJ1-3, with D maybe TRBD1 (5 bases). From germline, CDR1 is LGHNA and CDR2 YSLEER. Between the trimmed V and J ends, which lost 1 base and 0 bases, there was a span of 16 bases. CDR3 size: 18 residues. CDR3 sequence: CASSQGGPWGDSGNTIYF. The CDR3 nucleotides are TGCGCCAGCAGCCAAGGGGGTCCGTGGGGCGACTCTGGAAACACCATATATTTT.

V usage is TRBV10-3 and J usage is TRBJ1-4, with D possibly being TRBD1 (5 bases). CDR3 length: 13 amino acids. Germline V gives CDR1 ENHRY, CDR2 SYGVKD. Trimming stripped 4 bases from V and 8 bases from J, with 11 bases between. This chain's CDR3 is CAISAGGGEKLFF. Written as DNA, the CDR3 is TGTGCCATCAGTGCGGGGGGGGGAGAAAAACTGTTTTTT.

V gene TRBV6-1 combines with J gene TRBJ1-1, with D unclear. The V gene lost 3 bases and the J gene lost 2 bases, with 4 bases spanning the gap. Germline CDR1 reads MNHNS; CDR2 reads SASEGT. The CDR3 spans 12 residues. Here the CDR3 reads CASSELNTEAFF. CDR3 coding DNA: TGTGCCAGCAGTGAGCTAAACACTGAAGCTTTCTTT.

This chain uses TRBV5-1 with TRBJ1-1, with TRBD1 matching 10 bases. Per germline, CDR1 SGHRS and CDR2 YFSETQ. V trimming: 0 bases; J trimming: 6 bases; junction bases outside the gene matches: 2. The CDR3 length is 14 residues. CDR3 DNA sequence: TGCGCCAGCAGCTTGGGACAGGGGGCTCCTGAAGCTTTCTTT. Translation: CASSLGQGAPEAFF.

Turning to this clone: Other DNA sequences in this specimen translate into the identical CDR3. This chain joins TRBV19 and TRBJ2-6, with a weak D call TRBD2 (5 bases). The CDR3 consists of 14 residues. Germline V gene lookup returns CDR1 LNHDA and CDR2 SQIVND (reference sequence). V dropped 5 bases and J dropped 0 bases, with 5 bases sitting between them. Here the CDR3 reads CASSGSSGANVLTF. The CDR3 DNA is TGTGCCAGTAGTGGGAGCTCTGGGGCCAACGTCCTGACTTTC.

This clone showed up just a few times. The chain combines TRBV28 with TRBJ2-7, with D possibly being TRBD1 (6 bases). The CDR3 is 15 residues long. V was trimmed by 5 bases and J by 2 bases, leaving 16 bases between them. The V gene's germline CDR1 is MDHEN and CDR2 SYDVKM. CDR3 nucleotide sequence: TGTGCCAGCAGTCTCCCTGCAGGGGCCCCCTACGAGCAGTACTTC. Protein: CASSLPAGAPYEQYF.

This clone has a single count. The V and J genes are TRBV6-5 and TRBJ1-2, with D hard to call. The CDR3 consists of 13 residues. Germline V gene data show CDR1 as MNHEY and CDR2 as SVGAGI. Trimming took 0 bases from V and 4 from J, leaving 6 bases between them. The CDR3 DNA follows: TGTGCCAGCAGTTACTCGGCCAGCTATGGCTACACCTTC. This sequence encodes CASSYSASYGYTF.

This chain connects TRBV5-1 to TRBJ1-5, with 9 bases that match TRBD1. The germline CDR1 and CDR2 sequences are SGHRS and YFSETQ. This CDR3 has 15 amino acids. J lost 4 bases, V lost 8 bases, and 10 bases had no gene match. CDR3 amino acids: CASPRDREGNQPQHF. CDR3 DNA: TGCGCCAGTCCCCGGGACAGGGAGGGTAATCAGCCCCAGCATTTT.